A selection of T cell receptor beta chains follows, all from one sample in a study of blood T cell repertoires in COVID-19. TCRdb's table, derived via immunoSEQ multiplex PCR, lists solely in-frame clones and lacks some. The data hold about 440,000 clones, with roughly 89% observed a single time. Sequencing used peripheral blood. The receptors derive from a woman in her 30s with acute or convalescent COVID-19. Each CDR3 is given with its conserved first and last residue. The order of the fields is D gene, V gene, clone size, J gene, CDR3 DNA, CDR3 protein. The D gene is left open where the match is weak. Where a row states a size, it is once, few, many or the class of an expanded clone; other rows omit it.

TRBD1	TRBV5-1	.	TRBJ2-3	TGCGCCAGCAGCCCGTCGACAGGGGGCCTTACAGATACGCAGTATTTT	CASSPSTGGLTDTQYF
TRBD1	TRBV7-6	.	TRBJ1-1	TGTGCCAGCAGCCCATTGGGCAGGGGGGATACTGAAGCTTTCTTT	CASSPLGRGDTEAFF
.	TRBV10-2	.	TRBJ2-3	TGCGCCAGCAGTGAGAGAGTGTTTGGCACAGATACGCAGTATTTT	CASSERVFGTDTQYF
TRBD2	TRBV28	.	TRBJ2-4	TGTGCCAGCAGTTTCGTCGGGGGGGACATTCAGTACTTC	CASSFVGGDIQYF
.	TRBV5-1	.	TRBJ2-3	TGCGCCAGCAGCTTGGATCTGAGGGGACACACAGATACGCAGTATTTT	CASSLDLRGHTDTQYF
TRBD1	TRBV9	.	TRBJ2-1	TGTGCCAGCAGCGTGGGGACAGGTAGTGAGCAGTTCTTC	CASSVGTGSEQFF
.	TRBV19	.	TRBJ2-7	TGTGCCAGTCAAGGGGACAAACTGGGTCACGAGCAGTACTTC	CASQGDKLGHEQYF
TRBD1	TRBV11-1	.	TRBJ2-2	TGTGCCAGCAGTTCTACAGGGGCAACGAACACCGGGGAGCTGTTTTTT	CASSSTGATNTGELFF
.	TRBV6-5	.	TRBJ1-2	TGTGCCAGCAGCTCCGCGTTCGACAGCTATGGCTACACCTTC	CASSSAFDSYGYTF
.	TRBV2	.	TRBJ1-4	TGTGCCAGCATAGTCCAGGGCGGATTTAATGAAAAACTGTTTTTT	CASIVQGGFNEKLFF
.	TRBV30	.	TRBJ1-1	TGTGCCCAAGGAGAAAGACGGTCGTCCGCCGAGACCACTGAAGCTTTCTTT	CAQGERRSSAETTEAFF
.	TRBV6-1	few	TRBJ2-7	TGTGCCAGCAGTGAGGCCTTAATGACCTACGAGCAGTACTTC	CASSEALMTYEQYF
TRBD2	TRBV3-1/TRBV3-2	.	TRBJ2-5	TGTGCCAGCAGCCATAATCCGGGACTAGCGGGGGTGGAGACCCAGTACTTC	CASSHNPGLAGVETQYF
.	TRBV3-1/TRBV3-2	once	TRBJ2-5	TGTGCCAGCAGCCATTATAGAGGTCTTACTTCGGGGACCCAGTACTTC	CASSHYRGLTSGTQYF